A single sample is the source of the 30 T cell receptor beta chains below, sequenced in a study of neurological immune-mediated disorders. Time point meaning: longitudinal time-point 2. TCRdb independently ran MiXCR on the 5' RACE reads; one entry per CDR3 protein. The repertoire includes roughly 60,000 distinct CDR3 sequences, roughly 9.7% of them detected once, and approximately 12% sits in the top ten. The material sequenced was PBMCs. The receptor set was obtained from a man in his thirties or forties in good health.

This clonotype was counted at least ten times. The chain links TRBV20-1 to TRBJ2-7, with a tentative D call TRBD2 (5 bases). Germline V gene lookup returns CDR1 DFQATT and CDR2 SNEGSKA (reference sequence). The CDR3 extends over 12 amino acids. Trimming took off 4 bases at V and 2 bases at J, with 9 bases between the two ends. CDR3 protein: CSAKDYTYEQYF. Written as DNA, the CDR3 is TGCAGTGCTAAAGACTACACCTACGAGCAGTACTTC.

In this sample, this clonotype turned up many times. This rearrangement joins TRBV7-3 to TRBJ2-2; 11 bases are a match to TRBD2. CDR3 length: 15 residues. The V segment lost 2 bases and the J segment 7 bases; nucleotides outside the gene matches: 3. CDR1 is SGHTA and CDR2 is FQGTGA in the germline V gene. CDR3 bases: TGTGCCAGCAGCTTATGGCTAGCGGGAGGCGGGGAGCTGTTTTTT. It encodes CASSLWLAGGGELFF.

At least ten counts were recorded for this clonotype. DNA of the CDR3: TGTGCCAGTAGCCCCCGACAGACTGGAAACACCATATATTTT. It codes for CASSPRQTGNTIYF. The chain has TRBV19 and TRBJ1-3; D is possibly TRBD1 (5 bases). The CDR3 has 14 amino acids. CDR1 is LNHDA, CDR2 SQIVND, per germline (reference sequence). The V gene lost 6 bases and the J gene lost 2 bases, with 11 bases spanning the gap.

This clonotype was recorded many times. The V call is TRBV24-1, the J call TRBJ2-5; D is uncertain. CDR3 length: 12 residues. Trimming left V 3 bases short and J 5 bases short, with 6 bases between. The V gene's germline CDR1 is KGHDR and CDR2 SFDVKD. CDR3 DNA sequence: TGTGCCACCAGTGATGAGATGGAGACCCAGTACTTC. Amino acids: CATSDEMETQYF.

The table lists this clonotype with many counts. The gene calls are TRBV6-6 and TRBJ2-7; 7 bases agree with TRBD2. The germline V gene encodes CDR1 MNHNY and CDR2 SVGAGI (reference sequence). The trim removed 6 bases at V and 4 bases at J, leaving 15 bases unmatched. The length of the CDR3 is 16 residues. In DNA, the CDR3 is TGTGCCAGCAGCCGGGGGGACGGCGGTCTCGGGTACGAGCAGTACTTC. As protein: CASSRGDGGLGYEQYF.

This clonotype was seen repeatedly, ten times or more. The V gene is TRBV6-1, the J gene TRBJ2-2, with TRBD1 identical over 7 bases. This CDR3 comprises 15 residues. Germline assignment: CDR1 MNHNS and CDR2 SASEGT. After removal of 1 base from V and 5 bases from J, the junction contained 4 bases not matched to a gene. Written as DNA, the CDR3 is TGTGCCAGCAGTGAAGGGGACAGTAGTACCGGGGAGCTGTTTTTT. Residues: CASSEGDSSTGELFF.

The sample holds many counts of this clonotype. The chain couples TRBV15 to TRBJ1-1; no definite D call. Trimming took off 4 bases at V and 5 bases at J, with 14 bases between the two ends. Germline V lookup: CDR1 LNHNV, CDR2 YYDKDF (reference sequence). The CDR3 runs to 14 residues. Here the CDR3 DNA reads TGTGCCACCAGCATAGCCCTGGGGAGTACTGAAGCTTTCTTT. As protein: CATSIALGSTEAFF.

This clonotype appeared many times. V is TRBV29-1 and J is TRBJ2-7; D gene uncertain. The CDR3 is made up of 11 amino acids. Trimming pared 6 bases from V and 4 bases from J, leaving 10 bases between. Per the germline V gene, CDR1 is SQVTM and CDR2 is ANQGSEA. The CDR3 DNA reads as TGCAGCGTGGCCACCGGGTACGAGCAGTACTTC. Translated, it gives CSVATGYEQYF.

This clonotype was observed many times. The J gene is TRBJ2-1, the V gene TRBV27, with D perhaps matching TRBD2 (6 bases). Trimming cost V 6 bases and J 6 bases, with 18 bases left between them. CDR3 size: 15 residues. Germline V gives CDR1 MNHEY, CDR2 SMNVEV (reference sequence). The CDR3 loop reads CASSQAGTGLNEQFF. CDR3 sequence (DNA): TGTGCCAGCAGCCAGGCCGGGACTGGACTCAATGAGCAGTTCTTC.

This clonotype was counted at least ten times. This chain joins TRBV20-1 and TRBJ2-1, with 7 bases lining up with TRBD1. The CDR3 totals 13 residues. The V and J ends lost 8 bases and 4 bases, in that order; junction bases with no gene match: 8. Germline V gives CDR1 DFQATT, CDR2 SNEGSKA (reference sequence). In nucleotides, the CDR3 is TGCAGTACGACAGGGAAGAATTACAATGAGCAGTTCTTC. It encodes CSTTGKNYNEQFF.

The sample holds many counts of this clonotype. V gene TRBV28 combines with J gene TRBJ2-7; D remains unclear. The CDR3 totals 14 residues. The V end was cut by 1 base, the J end by 6 bases, with 13 bases between. CDR1 and CDR2 from the germline V gene are MDHEN and SYDVKM. The CDR3 spells CASSLYHTPGEQYF. CDR3 DNA sequence: TGTGCCAGCAGTTTATATCATACCCCCGGCGAGCAGTACTTC.

Ten or more counts support this clonotype. V is TRBV11-2 and J is TRBJ2-3; the D is unclear. This CDR3 is 14 amino acids long. Between the trimmed V and J ends, which lost 2 bases and 0 bases, there was a span of 6 bases. Germline V gene sequence: CDR1 SGHAT, CDR2 FQNNGV. This chain's CDR3 is CASSLLQSTDTQYF. In nucleotides, the CDR3 is TGTGCCAGCAGCTTATTACAGAGCACAGATACGCAGTATTTT.

This clonotype was recorded at least ten times. The CDR3 DNA follows: TGTGCCAGCAGTTTGTCGGCTAGCAAAGAGACCCAGTACTTC. It is translated as CASSLSASKETQYF. The V and J genes are TRBV28 and TRBJ2-5, with D perhaps TRBD2 (5 bases). The CDR3 is 14 residues long. Per germline, CDR1 MDHEN and CDR2 SYDVKM. V dropped 3 bases and J dropped 3 bases, with 11 bases sitting between them.

This clonotype was found many times. The CDR3 loop is CSASDRGSSYNSPLHF. DNA of the CDR3: TGCAGTGCATCTGACAGGGGTTCGTCCTATAATTCACCCCTCCACTTT. This chain uses TRBV20-1 with TRBJ1-6; 8 nucleotides match TRBD1. J gave up 1 base and V 6 bases, and 8 bases lay outside the gene matches. CDR1 DFQATT and CDR2 SNEGSKA come from the germline V gene (reference sequence). CDR3 size: 16 residues.

The rearrangement links TRBV20-1 to TRBJ2-7; 8 nucleotides line up with TRBD2. Germline-derived CDR1 and CDR2 are DFQATT and SNEGSKA (reference sequence). Germline trimming cut 0 bases from V and 2 bases from J; bases unmatched to any gene: 9. The CDR3 runs to 16 residues. The CDR3 DNA reads as TGCAGTGCTAGAGATCGAGGGGTGGGACTAGCCTACGAGCAGTACTTC. Its translation: CSARDRGVGLAYEQYF.

In this sample, this clonotype turned up many times. This chain uses TRBV5-1 with TRBJ2-1; maybe TRBD2 (5 bases). This CDR3 is 14 amino acids long. The V gene lost 3 bases and the J gene lost 4 bases, with 11 bases spanning the gap. CDR1 and CDR2 from the germline V gene are SGHRS and YFSETQ. The CDR3 loop reads CASSYSGLYNEQFF. The DNA for the CDR3 is TGCGCCAGCAGCTACTCTGGACTTTACAATGAGCAGTTCTTC.

This clonotype was detected many times. The chain has TRBV24-1 and TRBJ2-1, with 9 nucleotides matching TRBD2. The CDR3 loop spans 15 amino acids. The V gene end was trimmed by 0 bases and the J gene end by 6 bases; junction bases not matched to a gene: 2. Per germline, CDR1 KGHDR and CDR2 SFDVKD. The CDR3 loop reads CATSDLAGGPNEQFF. In DNA, the CDR3 is TGTGCCACCAGTGATTTGGCGGGGGGGCCCAATGAGCAGTTCTTC.

As for this clonotype: The junction shows a germline mismatch at one end, possibly a read error. This sequence joins TRBV7-2 and TRBJ2-1; D not certain. From germline, CDR1 is SGHTA and CDR2 FQGNSA. The CDR3 is 13 residues long. The CDR3 sequence is CASSLGLANEHFF. The CDR3 DNA reads as TGTGCCAGCAGCTTAGGTTTAGCCAATGAGCACTTCTTC.

This clonotype occurred many times. The J gene is TRBJ1-2, the V gene TRBV29-1; the D gene is possibly TRBD1 (5 bases). CDR1 SQVTM and CDR2 ANQGSEA come from the germline V gene. This CDR3 comprises 14 residues. With 4 bases removed from V and 4 bases from J, the gap between germline ends came to 16 bases. The CDR3 DNA follows: TGCAGCGTTGCGTCGGGCTCGGGGGGCTATGGCTACACCTTC. Translation gives CSVASGSGGYGYTF.

This clonotype was found once. J is TRBJ2-1 and V is TRBV20-1, with D tentatively TRBD2 (6 bases). The germline gives CDR1 DFQATT, CDR2 SNEGSKA (reference sequence). This CDR3 comprises 16 residues. The CDR3 nucleotides are TGCGGTGTGTTCCACCCCGGGACTCCAGCTTACAATGAGCAGTTCTTC. Translating it yields CGVFHPGTPAYNEQFF.

The chain has TRBV7-3 and TRBJ2-4; tentative D call: TRBD1 (6 bases). Germline-derived CDR1 and CDR2 are SGHTA and FQGTGA. Between the trimmed V and J ends, which lost 2 bases and 5 bases, there was a span of 7 bases. CDR3 size: 13 residues. The CDR3, as DNA: TGTGCCAGCAGCTTACCAGGGGAAAACATTCAGTACTTC. The encoded protein is CASSLPGENIQYF.

At least ten counts were recorded for this clonotype. The chain carries TRBV7-3 and TRBJ2-2; D gene unclear. Trimming cost V 0 bases and J 7 bases, with 15 bases left between them. This CDR3 has 16 residues. Germline V gene sequence: CDR1 SGHTA, CDR2 FQGTGA. The CDR3 spells CASSLTQSGTGGELFF. Written as DNA, the CDR3 is TGTGCCAGCAGCTTAACGCAATCGGGTACGGGCGGGGAGCTGTTTTTT.

Many counts were recorded for this clonotype. This chain connects TRBV10-3 to TRBJ2-7; the match to TRBD2 covers 8 bases. Germline-derived CDR1 and CDR2 are ENHRY and SYGVKD. The CDR3 runs to 14 residues. V shed 5 bases and J 6 bases; nucleotides not matched to a gene: 9. Written as DNA, the CDR3 is TGTGCCATCAGTACCGGGACTAGGGAACGCGAGCAGTACTTC. Encoded protein: CAISTGTREREQYF.

This clonotype was detected ten times or more. V gene TRBV3-1 combines with J gene TRBJ2-3; tentatively, D is TRBD2 (6 bases). There are 17 residues in the CDR3. CDR1 and CDR2 (germline): LGHDT, YNNKEL (reference sequence). V lost 4 bases to trimming and J lost 3 bases, with 20 bases between them. CDR3 loop: CASSPPRGGGNTDTQYF. CDR3 DNA sequence: TGTGCCAGCAGCCCCCCACGGGGTGGCGGGAATACAGATACGCAGTATTTT.

The CDR3 nucleotides read TGTGCCATCGGGGGCGGGAGGGCCGCAGATACGCAGTATTTT. This sequence encodes CAIGGGRAADTQYF. This chain links TRBV10-3 with TRBJ2-3, with 9 bases aligning to TRBD2. The CDR3 spans 14 residues. V was pared by 8 bases and J by 4 bases, with 7 bases of the junction left unmatched. Germline CDR1 is ENHRY and CDR2 is SYGVKD.

This clonotype was detected ten times or more. The CDR3 here is CASSAREVILYEQYF. The CDR3 nucleotides read TGTGCCAGCAGCGCACGGGAAGTTATCCTCTACGAGCAGTACTTC. The gene calls are TRBV3-1 and TRBJ2-7; possible D gene TRBD2, 5 bases. Trimming shortened V by 5 bases and J by 3 bases, and 17 bases separated the two germline ends. The germline CDR1 and CDR2 sequences are LGHDT and YNNKEL (reference sequence). The CDR3 extends over 15 amino acids.

This clonotype was seen repeatedly, ten times or more. The V gene is TRBV29-1, the J gene TRBJ2-5, with 8 bases that match TRBD2. Germline-derived CDR1 and CDR2 are SQVTM and ANQGSEA. The V and J ends lost 7 bases and 2 bases, in that order; junction bases with no gene match: 15. The CDR3 length is 16 residues. The CDR3 DNA reads as TGCAGCGGACTCCGAGCGGGAGAGCACTTGCAAGAGACCCAGTACTTC. Its protein product is CSGLRAGEHLQETQYF.

Many counts were recorded for this clonotype. The chain employs TRBV7-9 and TRBJ2-5, with 12 bases matching TRBD2. Germline assignment: CDR1 SEHNR and CDR2 FQNEAQ (reference sequence). The CDR3 is 17 amino acids. V shed 4 bases, J shed 4 bases, and the junction held 10 bases outside the gene matches. The CDR3 region has the DNA TGTGCCAGCAGCTACAGCCTCCTAGCGGGAGGGCCAGAGACCCAGTACTTC. Its protein is CASSYSLLAGGPETQYF. The full variable domain, with the rest looked up from reference TRBV7-9 and TRBJ2-5, is DTGVSQNPRHKITKRGQNVTFRCDPISEHNRLYWYRQTLGQGPEFLTYFQNEAQLEKSRLLSDRFSAERPKGSFSTLEIQRTEQGDSAMYLCASSYSLLAGGPETQYFGPGTRLLVL.

This clonotype was observed a handful of times. A much larger clone is a single base away; this may be a read error. The V and J genes are TRBV29-1 and TRBJ2-1, with D perhaps matching TRBD2 (6 bases). Germline CDR1 and CDR2: SQVTM and ANQGSEA. The CDR3 has 15 residues. CDR3 nucleotide sequence: TGCGGCGCCGGGCTTAGCGGAAGCTCCTACAATGAGCAGTTCTTC. Its translation: CGAGLSGSSYNEQFF.

Ten or more counts support this clonotype. The V and J genes are TRBV5-1 and TRBJ2-5; D gene unclear. The CDR3 extends over 13 amino acids. CDR1 is SGHRS, CDR2 YFSETQ, per germline. V was trimmed by 0 bases and J by 2 bases, leaving 5 bases between them. DNA of the CDR3: TGCGCCAGCAGCTTGGGCGGTCAAGAGACCCAGTACTTC. Amino acid sequence: CASSLGGQETQYF.